The rows below give T cell receptor beta chains drawn from one sample of a study of blood T cell repertoires in COVID-19. The assay was immunoSEQ multiplex PCR, and TCRdb's table has in-frame clones only and misses some. Of roughly 290,000 clones in the sample, 85% to 90% were seen once. The material sequenced was PBMCs or T cells enriched from blood (not recorded which). The receptors were gathered from a woman between 18 and 29 years old with acute COVID-19. Both conserved end residues are part of each CDR3. Clone size, where shown, is once, few, many, or a class for clones that have expanded.

>TRBV7-3|.
CASSLRGGSPDTQYF
>TRBV28|.
CASRITGSGYGYTF
>TRBV11-2|.
CASSFSREHEQYF
>TRBV30|.
CAWNLASGGSKQFF
>TRBV2|.
CASSPGLETQYF
>TRBV30|.
CALVWGTGNTEAFF
>TRBV19|.
CASSKRGGTSGRINEQFF
>TRBV4-1|.
CASSQVDFGLPNYGYTF
>TRBV18|.
CASSPALAVAAEQYF
>TRBV10-1|once
CASSEAGGRDEQYF
>TRBV24-1|.
CATSDPLAGRYNEQFF
>TRBV6-4|.
CASSVSSWNEQFF
>TRBV28|.
CASNRGGGSYEQYF
>TRBV24-1|.
CATSAGGDEQFF
>TRBV18|.
CASSPDGGHTEAFF
>TRBV11-3|.
CASSLAGDEQFF
>TRBV28|.
CASSLTGQGGTGELFF
>TRBV11-2|.
CASSLDGGTGYTF
>TRBV27|.
CASIGPGGRGPWSYEQYF
>TRBV5-1|.
CASSLLTSGNTGELFF
>TRBV30|.
CAWSVQGPMDSPLHF
>TRBV9|.
CASSPDNEQFF
>TRBV28|.
CASSFSSRGIYEQYF
>TRBV4-3|many
CASSQELAEYNEQFF
>TRBV5-1|.
CASSFPEFSEQFF
>TRBV19|.
CASTQLASSYNEQFF